Listed below are T cell receptor beta chains from one sample, sequenced in a study of cytomegalovirus exposure and HLA in healthy donors. This table comes from immunoSEQ multiplex PCR, and its TCRdb copy is limited to in-frame clones, with some not included. The table lists around 120,000 clones, 75% to 85% of them singletons, with about 10% in the top ten. Sequenced material: PBMCs. These receptors were taken from a female donor in good health and CMV-seropositive. Both conserved end residues are part of each CDR3. Each record gives: clone size, V gene, D gene, J gene, CDR3 protein, CDR3 DNA. The D gene is left open where the match is weak. The listing skips clone size in some rows; elsewhere it reads once, few, many or a size class.

NA	TRBV5-1	NA	TRBJ2-2	CASSLETVGNTGELFF	TGCGCCAGCAGCTTGGAGACAGTCGGAAACACCGGGGAGCTGTTTTTT
NA	TRBV5-1	NA	TRBJ1-1	CASSFTADEAFF	TGCGCCAGCAGCTTTACAGCAGATGAAGCTTTCTTT
NA	TRBV6-1	NA	TRBJ1-6	CAIQAGQMNSPLHF	TGTGCCATTCAGGCAGGACAAATGAATTCACCCCTCCACTTT
medium-sized	TRBV2	TRBD1	TRBJ2-1	CASSRDRAGNEQFF	TGTGCCAGCAGCCGGGACAGGGCTGGCAATGAGCAGTTCTTC
NA	TRBV4-1	TRBD1	TRBJ2-2	CASSPGQGNTGELFF	TGCGCCAGCAGCCCAGGACAGGGGAACACCGGGGAGCTGTTTTTT
NA	TRBV6-6	NA	TRBJ1-5	CASSYWLDQPQHF	TGTGCCAGCAGTTACTGGCTCGATCAGCCCCAGCATTTT
once	TRBV15	NA	TRBJ2-1	CATSKSWEQFF	TGTGCCACCAGCAAGAGCTGGGAGCAGTTCTTC
NA	TRBV28	NA	TRBJ2-7	CASKKGGGPREQYF	TGTGCCAGCAAAAAAGGGGGGGGCCCGAGGGAGCAGTACTTC
NA	TRBV5-1	TRBD2	TRBJ2-3	CASSLQAGGPDTQYF	TGCGCCAGCAGCTTACAAGCGGGGGGCCCAGATACGCAGTATTTT
once	TRBV7-2	TRBD1	TRBJ1-2	CASSRDRANYGYTF	TGTGCCAGCAGCCGGGACAGGGCTAACTATGGCTACACCTTC
NA	TRBV9	TRBD1	TRBJ2-5	CASTRTGTDQETQYF	TGTGCCAGCACCCGTACGGGGACAGATCAAGAGACCCAGTACTTC
NA	TRBV10-3	NA	TRBJ1-5	CAIRGSGQPQHF	TGTGCCATCAGGGGGTCAGGGCAGCCCCAGCATTTT
NA	TRBV4-3	NA	TRBJ1-2	CASSQDGGAYAF	TGCGCCAGCAGCCAAGATGGGGGGGCTTACGCCTTC
NA	TRBV9	NA	TRBJ1-5	CASSVGSGSNQPQHF	TGTGCCAGCAGCGTAGGATCGGGGAGCAATCAGCCCCAGCATTTT
NA	TRBV2	TRBD1	TRBJ1-4	CASSDRTGGEKLFF	TGTGCCAGCAGTGACAGGACAGGGGGCGAAAAACTGTTTTTT
NA	TRBV5-6	NA	TRBJ2-7	CASSLAGSEQYF	TGTGCCAGCAGCTTGGCGGGTTCCGAGCAGTACTTC
NA	TRBV10-3	TRBD1	TRBJ1-5	CAISGTGGPNQPQHF	TGTGCCATCAGTGGGACAGGGGGCCCCAATCAGCCCCAGCATTTT
NA	TRBV5-8	TRBD1	TRBJ1-5	CASSQTGGNQPQHF	TGTGCCAGCAGCCAGACAGGGGGCAATCAGCCCCAGCATTTT
NA	TRBV7-7	NA	TRBJ2-2	CASSRAKTGELFF	TGTGCCAGCAGCCGAGCTAAGACCGGGGAGCTGTTTTTT
NA	TRBV7-2	TRBD1	TRBJ1-2	CASSRTGRQNDGYTF	TGTGCCAGCAGCAGGACAGGGAGACAAAACGATGGCTACACCTTC
NA	TRBV2	NA	TRBJ1-6	CASSRGGGNSPLHF	TGTGCCAGCAGTAGGGGAGGGGGGAATTCACCCCTCCACTTT
NA	TRBV7-8	NA	TRBJ2-7	CASSLVGGYYYEQYF	TGTGCCAGCAGCTTAGTGGGCGGGTACTACTACGAGCAGTACTTC